The rows below give T cell receptor beta chains drawn from one sample of a study of beta chain bispecific antibodies for T cell cancers. One entry per CDR3 protein, called by TCRdb with MiXCR from the 5' RACE reads. The table shows around 15,000 distinct CDR3 sequences, with over 2% occurring only once. Their specific antigens are unknown. Material for sequencing was healthy donor T cells cultured with leukemia cells. The receptor source for this set is a human donor in good health. Some clones in this sample may be carry-over from other donors' samples. The CDR3 runs from the conserved cysteine through the conserved F or W. The D gene is left open where the match is weak. Clone size is given as once, few, many or a size class.

v_call: TRBV27; clone_size: many; d_call: -; j_call: TRBJ1-6; cdr3_nt: TGTGCCAGCAGTTACGGGGGTCCCTCCTATAATTCACCCCTCCACTTT; cdr3_aa: CASSYGGPSYNSPLHF
v_call: TRBV10-2; clone_size: many; d_call: -; j_call: TRBJ2-5; cdr3_nt: TGCGCCAGCAGTGAGAACGGAGGGGAAGTGGTGGAGACCCAGTACTTC; cdr3_aa: CASSENGGEVVETQYF
v_call: TRBV6-5; clone_size: many; d_call: -; j_call: TRBJ1-5; cdr3_nt: TGTGCCAGCAGCCCCACAGGGCAGCCCCAGCATTTT; cdr3_aa: CASSPTGQPQHF
v_call: TRBV3-1; clone_size: many; d_call: TRBD1; j_call: TRBJ2-1; cdr3_nt: TGTGCCAGCAGCCAAAGACAGGGGACCCACAATGAGCAGTTCTTC; cdr3_aa: CASSQRQGTHNEQFF
v_call: TRBV5-4; clone_size: few; d_call: -; j_call: TRBJ2-3; cdr3_nt: TGTGCCAGCAGCCCCAAAACCACAGATACGCAGTATTTT; cdr3_aa: CASSPKTTDTQYF
v_call: TRBV7-9; clone_size: many; d_call: TRBD1; j_call: TRBJ2-5; cdr3_nt: TGTGCCAGCAGCTACCCGGGACAGGGTGAGACCCAGTACTTC; cdr3_aa: CASSYPGQGETQYF
v_call: TRBV2; clone_size: many; d_call: -; j_call: TRBJ2-2; cdr3_nt: TGTGCCAGCAGTAGACAGACCCCCGGGGAGCTGTTTTTT; cdr3_aa: CASSRQTPGELFF
v_call: TRBV5-1; clone_size: many; d_call: -; j_call: TRBJ1-1; cdr3_nt: TGCGCCAGCAATCACGGCGGTGAAGCTTTCTTT; cdr3_aa: CASNHGGEAFF
v_call: TRBV7-9; clone_size: many; d_call: TRBD1; j_call: TRBJ1-2; cdr3_nt: TGTGCCAGCAGTTCCCCAGGGGCAGGGGGCTTGAGCTATGGCTACACCTTC; cdr3_aa: CASSSPGAGGLSYGYTF
v_call: TRBV18; clone_size: many; d_call: -; j_call: TRBJ2-3; cdr3_nt: TGTGCCAGCTCACCACCGAACACAGATACGCAGTATTTT; cdr3_aa: CASSPPNTDTQYF
v_call: TRBV28; clone_size: medium-sized; d_call: TRBD2; j_call: TRBJ2-5; cdr3_nt: TGTGCCAGCAGTCTTAGCGGGGGGGCCGTTGAGACCCAGTACTTC; cdr3_aa: CASSLSGGAVETQYF
v_call: TRBV2; clone_size: many; d_call: TRBD2; j_call: TRBJ2-3; cdr3_nt: TGTGCCAGCAGGACTGAGGCGGGGGGGCTAGATACGCAGTATTTT; cdr3_aa: CASRTEAGGLDTQYF
v_call: TRBV21-1; clone_size: many; d_call: -; j_call: TRBJ1-1; cdr3_nt: TGTGCCAGCAGCAACCGGTTCGCGGGTGACACTGAAGCTTTCTTT; cdr3_aa: CASSNRFAGDTEAFF
v_call: TRBV5-1; clone_size: many; d_call: -; j_call: TRBJ1-1; cdr3_nt: TGCGCCAGCAGCTTGGAGACAGCCTTGAACACTGAAGCTTTCTTT; cdr3_aa: CASSLETALNTEAFF
v_call: TRBV9; clone_size: many; d_call: -; j_call: TRBJ2-5; cdr3_nt: TGTGCCAGCAGCTCTCAGGAGGCCCTCCAAGAGACCCAGTACTTC; cdr3_aa: CASSSQEALQETQYF
v_call: TRBV3-1; clone_size: medium-sized; d_call: -; j_call: TRBJ2-4; cdr3_nt: TGTGCCAGCAGCTATTACCCAGGGGAGGGAGACATTCAGTACTTC; cdr3_aa: CASSYYPGEGDIQYF
v_call: TRBV7-9; clone_size: medium-sized; d_call: -; j_call: TRBJ1-4; cdr3_nt: TGTGCCAGCAGCTGGGAGGACTTTGAAAAACTGTTTTTT; cdr3_aa: CASSWEDFEKLFF
v_call: TRBV20-1; clone_size: many; d_call: -; j_call: TRBJ2-5; cdr3_nt: TGCAGTGCCGAGAGAAAGGTCCACACTCGCGAGACCCAGTACTTC; cdr3_aa: CSAERKVHTRETQYF
v_call: TRBV19; clone_size: many; d_call: -; j_call: TRBJ1-1; cdr3_nt: TGTGCCAGTAGTATGGGATCGCAGGTACTCGAAGCTTTCTTT; cdr3_aa: CASSMGSQVLEAFF
v_call: TRBV15; clone_size: many; d_call: -; j_call: TRBJ1-5; cdr3_nt: TGTGCCACCGTACAGGGTGGGAGCAATCAGCCCCAGCATTTT; cdr3_aa: CATVQGGSNQPQHF
v_call: TRBV19; clone_size: many; d_call: TRBD1; j_call: TRBJ1-4; cdr3_nt: TGTGCCAGTAGTACAACGACAGGGGCGGCTAATGAAAAACTGTTTTTT; cdr3_aa: CASSTTTGAANEKLFF
v_call: TRBV28; clone_size: many; d_call: -; j_call: TRBJ1-5; cdr3_nt: TGTGCCAGCAGTTTGATCGAGGGTCAGCCCCAGCATTTT; cdr3_aa: CASSLIEGQPQHF
v_call: TRBV18; clone_size: many; d_call: TRBD2; j_call: TRBJ2-5; cdr3_nt: TGTGCCAGCTCACCACTCCGGGGGGGAGCCCAAGAGACCCAGTACTTC; cdr3_aa: CASSPLRGGAQETQYF
v_call: TRBV11-2; clone_size: many; d_call: -; j_call: TRBJ2-1; cdr3_nt: TGTGCCAGCAGCTTAGCGGCCGTACAGGGATTCTACAATGAGCAGTTCTTC; cdr3_aa: CASSLAAVQGFYNEQFF
v_call: TRBV5-4; clone_size: many; d_call: TRBD1; j_call: TRBJ2-7; cdr3_nt: TGTGCCAGCACCTTTATTTTAGGACCGGGACAGGGTCCCGAGCAGTACTTC; cdr3_aa: CASTFILGPGQGPEQYF
v_call: TRBV10-3; clone_size: many; d_call: -; j_call: TRBJ1-1; cdr3_nt: TGTGCCATCAGTGAGTCGAACAGGATGACTGAAGCTTTCTTT; cdr3_aa: CAISESNRMTEAFF
v_call: TRBV5-1; clone_size: medium-sized; d_call: -; j_call: TRBJ2-3; cdr3_nt: TGCGCCAGCAGCATAGGACACCCCACAGATACGCAGTATTTT; cdr3_aa: CASSIGHPTDTQYF
v_call: TRBV5-4; clone_size: few; d_call: -; j_call: TRBJ2-5; cdr3_nt: TGTGCCAGCAGCCCCGGACAGAGCCAAGAGACCCAGTACTTC; cdr3_aa: CASSPGQSQETQYF
v_call: TRBV5-1; clone_size: many; d_call: -; j_call: TRBJ1-1; cdr3_nt: TGCGCCAGCAGCTTGGGGGGTACTTATGGTATGAACACTGAAGCTTTCTTT; cdr3_aa: CASSLGGTYGMNTEAFF
v_call: TRBV20-1; clone_size: many; d_call: -; j_call: TRBJ2-3; cdr3_nt: TGCAGTGCCCGCAGATACCTACCGCAGTATTTT; cdr3_aa: CSARRYLPQYF
v_call: TRBV6-1; clone_size: many; d_call: TRBD1; j_call: TRBJ2-3; cdr3_nt: TGTGCCAGCAGCCCGGACAGGGGCACAGATACGCAGTATTTT; cdr3_aa: CASSPDRGTDTQYF